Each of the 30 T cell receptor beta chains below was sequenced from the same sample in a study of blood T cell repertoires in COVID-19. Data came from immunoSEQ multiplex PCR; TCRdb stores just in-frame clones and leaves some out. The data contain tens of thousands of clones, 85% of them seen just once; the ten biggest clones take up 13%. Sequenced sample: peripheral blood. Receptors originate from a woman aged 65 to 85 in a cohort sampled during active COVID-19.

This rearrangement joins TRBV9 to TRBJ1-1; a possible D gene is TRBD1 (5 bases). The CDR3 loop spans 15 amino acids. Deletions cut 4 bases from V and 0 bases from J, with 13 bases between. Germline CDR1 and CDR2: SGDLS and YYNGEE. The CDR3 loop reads CASSPPGNMNTEAFF. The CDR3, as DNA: TGTGCCAGCAGCCCCCCAGGGAACATGAACACTGAAGCTTTCTTT. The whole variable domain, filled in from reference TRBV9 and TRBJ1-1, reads DSGVTQTPKHLITATGQRVTLRCSPRSGDLSVYWYQQSLDQGLQFLIQYYNGEERAKGNILERFSAQQFPDLHSELNLSSLELGDSALYFCASSPPGNMNTEAFFGQGTRLTVV.

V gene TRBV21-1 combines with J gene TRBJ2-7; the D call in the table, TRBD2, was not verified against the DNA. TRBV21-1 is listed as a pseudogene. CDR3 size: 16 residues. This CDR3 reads CASIRGEGCGSYEQYF. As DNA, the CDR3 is TGTGCCAGCATAAGGGGGGAGGGGTGCGGCTCCTACGAGCAGTACTTC.

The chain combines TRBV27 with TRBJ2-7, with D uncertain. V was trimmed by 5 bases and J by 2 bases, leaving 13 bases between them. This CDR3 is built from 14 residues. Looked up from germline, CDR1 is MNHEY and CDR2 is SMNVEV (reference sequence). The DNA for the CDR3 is TGTGCCAGCAGTCCGTTGGGCCGTACCTACGAGCAGTACTTC. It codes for CASSPLGRTYEQYF.

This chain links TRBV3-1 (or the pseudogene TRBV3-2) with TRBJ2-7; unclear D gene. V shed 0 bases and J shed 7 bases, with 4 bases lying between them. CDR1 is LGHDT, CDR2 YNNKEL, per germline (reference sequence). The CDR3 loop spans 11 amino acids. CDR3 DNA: TGTGCCAGCAGCCAAGACTTAGAGCAGTACTTC. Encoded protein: CASSQDLEQYF.

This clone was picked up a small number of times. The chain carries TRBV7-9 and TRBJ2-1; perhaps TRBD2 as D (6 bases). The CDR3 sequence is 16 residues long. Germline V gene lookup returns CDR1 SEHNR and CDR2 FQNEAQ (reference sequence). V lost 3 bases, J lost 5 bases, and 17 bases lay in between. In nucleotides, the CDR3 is TGTGCCAGCAGCTTCTTCGGGCCTAGCGCCGACAATGAGCAGTTCTTC. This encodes CASSFFGPSADNEQFF.

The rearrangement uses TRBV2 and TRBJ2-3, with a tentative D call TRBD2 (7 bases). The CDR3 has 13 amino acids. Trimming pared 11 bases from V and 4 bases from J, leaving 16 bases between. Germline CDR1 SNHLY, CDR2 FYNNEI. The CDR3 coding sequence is TGTGCCGGGGGGGGCTATGGGGCAGATACGCAGTATTTT. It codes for CAGGGYGADTQYF.

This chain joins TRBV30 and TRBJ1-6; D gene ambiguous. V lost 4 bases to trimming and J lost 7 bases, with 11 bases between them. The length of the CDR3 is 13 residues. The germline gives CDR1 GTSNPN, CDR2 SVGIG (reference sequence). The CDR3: CAWTPGGNSPLHF. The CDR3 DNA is TGTGCCTGGACGCCAGGAGGGAATTCACCCCTCCACTTT. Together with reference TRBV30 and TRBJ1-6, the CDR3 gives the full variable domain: SQTIHQWPATLVQPVGSPLSLECTVEGTSNPNLYWYRQAAGRGLQLLFYSVGIGQISSEVPQNLSASRPQDRQFILSSKKLLLSDSGFYLCAWTPGGNSPLHFGNGTRLTVT.

CDR3: CASNLDNSYEQYF. The CDR3 DNA reads as TGTGCCAGCAACTTGGACAACTCCTACGAGCAGTACTTC. The rearrangement uses TRBV28 and TRBJ2-7; D is perhaps TRBD1 (5 bases). V was clipped by 7 bases and J by 0 bases, with 10 bases between them. Germline CDR1 is MDHEN and CDR2 is SYDVKM. The CDR3 is made up of 13 amino acids.

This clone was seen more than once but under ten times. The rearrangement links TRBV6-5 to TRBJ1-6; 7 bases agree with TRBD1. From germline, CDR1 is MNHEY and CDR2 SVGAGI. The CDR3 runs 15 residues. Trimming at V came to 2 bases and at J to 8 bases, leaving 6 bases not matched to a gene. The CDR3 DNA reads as TGTGCCAGCAGTTACGAGGCAGGGGGAGATTCACCCCTCCACTTT. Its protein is CASSYEAGGDSPLHF.

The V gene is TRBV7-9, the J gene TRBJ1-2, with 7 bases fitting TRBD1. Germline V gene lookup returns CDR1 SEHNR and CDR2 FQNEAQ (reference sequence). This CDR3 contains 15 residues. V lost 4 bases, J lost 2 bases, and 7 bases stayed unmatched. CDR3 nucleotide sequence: TGTGCCAGCAGCTCCGGAAAACAGGGGAACTATGGCTACACCTTC. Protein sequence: CASSSGKQGNYGYTF.

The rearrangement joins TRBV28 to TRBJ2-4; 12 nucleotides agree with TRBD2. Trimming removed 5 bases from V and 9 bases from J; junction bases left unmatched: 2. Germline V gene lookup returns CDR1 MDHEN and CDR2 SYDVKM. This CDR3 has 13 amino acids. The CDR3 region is CASSTSGRSIQYF. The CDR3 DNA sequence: TGTGCCAGCAGTACTAGCGGGAGGAGCATTCAGTACTTC.

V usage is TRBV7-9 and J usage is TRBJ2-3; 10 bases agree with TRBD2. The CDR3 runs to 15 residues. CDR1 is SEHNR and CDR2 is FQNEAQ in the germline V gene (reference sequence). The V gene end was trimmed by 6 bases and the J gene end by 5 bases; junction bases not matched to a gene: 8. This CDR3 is CASSPAGGPEDTQYF. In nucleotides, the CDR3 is TGTGCCAGCAGTCCAGCGGGAGGGCCTGAAGATACGCAGTATTTT.

CDR3 sequence: CAWTGGDLDTEAFF. The CDR3 DNA reads as TGTGCCTGGACAGGGGGCGATTTGGACACTGAAGCTTTCTTT. This chain links TRBV30 with TRBJ1-1, with TRBD1 identical over 8 bases. CDR1 and CDR2 from the germline V gene are GTSNPN and SVGIG (reference sequence). The CDR3 contains 14 residues. Trimming took 4 bases from V and 3 from J; bases not matched to a gene: 7.

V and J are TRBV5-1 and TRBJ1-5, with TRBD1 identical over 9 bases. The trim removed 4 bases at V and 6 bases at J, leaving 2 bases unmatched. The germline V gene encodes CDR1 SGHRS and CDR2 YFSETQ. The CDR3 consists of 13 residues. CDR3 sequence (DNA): TGCGCCAGCAGCCCGACAGGGGGTCAGCCCCAGCATTTT. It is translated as CASSPTGGQPQHF.

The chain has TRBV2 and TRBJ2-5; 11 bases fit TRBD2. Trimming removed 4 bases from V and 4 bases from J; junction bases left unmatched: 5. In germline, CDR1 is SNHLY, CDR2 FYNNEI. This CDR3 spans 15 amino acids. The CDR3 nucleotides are TGTGCCAGCAGTGGACTAGCGGGACTGGGAGAGACCCAGTACTTC. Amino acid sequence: CASSGLAGLGETQYF. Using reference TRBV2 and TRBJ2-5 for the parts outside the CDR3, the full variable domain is EPEVTQTPSHQVTQMGQEVILRCVPISNHLYFYWYRQILGQKVEFLVSFYNNEISEKSEIFDDQFSVERPDGSNFTLKIRSTKLEDSAMYFCASSGLAGLGETQYFGPGTRLLVL.

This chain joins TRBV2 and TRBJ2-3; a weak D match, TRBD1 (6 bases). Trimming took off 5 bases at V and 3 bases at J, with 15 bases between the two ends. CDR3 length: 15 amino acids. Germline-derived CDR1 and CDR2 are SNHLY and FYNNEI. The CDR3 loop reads CASSPRRGITDTQYF. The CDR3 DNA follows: TGTGCCAGCAGTCCCCGCAGGGGTATAACAGATACGCAGTATTTT.

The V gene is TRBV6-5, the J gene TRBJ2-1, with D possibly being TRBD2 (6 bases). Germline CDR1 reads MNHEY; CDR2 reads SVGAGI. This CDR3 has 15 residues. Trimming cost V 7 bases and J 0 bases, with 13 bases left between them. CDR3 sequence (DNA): TGTGCCAGCAACCTAGCGCCTTCCTCCTACAATGAGCAGTTCTTC. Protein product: CASNLAPSSYNEQFF.

The CDR3 region is CASTPGTALTGELFF. CDR3 sequence (DNA): TGTGCCAGCACCCCTGGGACAGCTCTCACCGGGGAGCTGTTTTTT. The rearrangement joins TRBV27 to TRBJ2-2, with TRBD1 identical over 7 bases. There are 15 residues in the CDR3. V shed 7 bases, J shed 4 bases, and the junction held 9 bases outside the gene matches. Germline loops: CDR1 MNHEY, CDR2 SMNVEV (reference sequence).

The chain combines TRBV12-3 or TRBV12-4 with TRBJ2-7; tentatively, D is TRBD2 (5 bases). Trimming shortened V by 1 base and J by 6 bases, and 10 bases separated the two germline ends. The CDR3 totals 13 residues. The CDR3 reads CASSLGSGLEQYF. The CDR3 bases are TGTGCCAGCAGTTTAGGGTCAGGACTCGAGCAGTACTTC.

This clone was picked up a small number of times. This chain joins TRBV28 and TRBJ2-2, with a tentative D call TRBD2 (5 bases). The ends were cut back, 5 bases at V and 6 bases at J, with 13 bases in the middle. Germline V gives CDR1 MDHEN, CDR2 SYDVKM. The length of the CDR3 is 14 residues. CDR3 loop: CASSRRPGSGELFF. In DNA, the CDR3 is TGTGCCAGCAGTAGACGACCGGGGTCCGGGGAGCTGTTTTTT.

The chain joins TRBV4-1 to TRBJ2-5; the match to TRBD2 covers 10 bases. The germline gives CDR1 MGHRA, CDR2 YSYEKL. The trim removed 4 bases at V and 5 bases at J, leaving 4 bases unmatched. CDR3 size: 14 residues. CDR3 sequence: CASSLIAGGETQYF. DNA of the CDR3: TGCGCCAGCAGCCTTATAGCGGGAGGCGAGACCCAGTACTTC.

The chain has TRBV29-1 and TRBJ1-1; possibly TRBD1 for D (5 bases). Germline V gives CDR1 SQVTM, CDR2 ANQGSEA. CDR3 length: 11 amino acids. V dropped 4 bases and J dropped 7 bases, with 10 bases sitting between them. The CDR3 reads CSVAPTVEAFF. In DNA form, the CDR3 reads TGCAGCGTTGCACCGACAGTTGAAGCTTTCTTT.

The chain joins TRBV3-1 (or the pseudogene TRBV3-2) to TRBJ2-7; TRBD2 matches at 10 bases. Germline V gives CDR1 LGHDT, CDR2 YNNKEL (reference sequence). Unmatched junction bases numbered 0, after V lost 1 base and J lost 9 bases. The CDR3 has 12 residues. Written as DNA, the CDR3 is TGTGCCAGCAGCCAAGCTAGCGGGAGGCAGTACTTC. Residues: CASSQASGRQYF.

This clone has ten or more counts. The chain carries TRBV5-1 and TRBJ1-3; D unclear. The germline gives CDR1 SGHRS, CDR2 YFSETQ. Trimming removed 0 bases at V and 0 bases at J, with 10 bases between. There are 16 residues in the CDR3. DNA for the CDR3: TGCGCCAGCAGCTTGGCCGATTCGGGCTCTGGAAACACCATATATTTT. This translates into CASSLADSGSGNTIYF.

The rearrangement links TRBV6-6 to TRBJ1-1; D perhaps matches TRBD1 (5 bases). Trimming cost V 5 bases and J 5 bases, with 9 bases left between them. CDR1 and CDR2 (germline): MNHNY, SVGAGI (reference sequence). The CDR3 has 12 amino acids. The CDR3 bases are TGTGCCAGCAGTCGGGGCGAAACTGAAGCTTTCTTT. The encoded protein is CASSRGETEAFF.

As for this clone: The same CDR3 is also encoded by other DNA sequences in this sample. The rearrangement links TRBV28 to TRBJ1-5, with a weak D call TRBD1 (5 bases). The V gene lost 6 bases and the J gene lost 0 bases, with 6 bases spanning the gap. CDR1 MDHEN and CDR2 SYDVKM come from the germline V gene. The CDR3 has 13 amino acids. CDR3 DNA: TGTGCCAGCAGGGGGGGTAGCAATCAGCCCCAGCATTTT. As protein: CASRGGSNQPQHF.

CDR3 amino acids: CASSLGGTETQYF. CDR3 nucleotide sequence: TGTGCCAGCAGCTTAGGTGGCACAGAGACCCAGTACTTC. V gene TRBV7-3 combines with J gene TRBJ2-5; D gene uncertain. This CDR3 comprises 13 residues. V gave up 2 bases and J gave up 4 bases, with 8 bases separating them. CDR1 and CDR2 from the germline V gene are SGHTA and FQGTGA.

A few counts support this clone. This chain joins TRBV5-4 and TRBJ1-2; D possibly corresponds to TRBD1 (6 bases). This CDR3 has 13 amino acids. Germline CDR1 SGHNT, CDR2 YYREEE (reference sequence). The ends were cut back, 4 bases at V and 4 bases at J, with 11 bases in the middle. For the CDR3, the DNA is TGTGCCAGCAGCACCAACAGGGTCTATGGCTACACCTTC. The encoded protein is CASSTNRVYGYTF.

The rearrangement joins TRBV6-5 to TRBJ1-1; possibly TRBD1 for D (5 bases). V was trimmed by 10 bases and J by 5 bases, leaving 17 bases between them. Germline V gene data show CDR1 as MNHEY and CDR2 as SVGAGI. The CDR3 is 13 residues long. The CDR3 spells CAIRPRGRTEAFF. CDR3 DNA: TGTGCCATCCGGCCCCGGGGGAGAACTGAAGCTTTCTTT.

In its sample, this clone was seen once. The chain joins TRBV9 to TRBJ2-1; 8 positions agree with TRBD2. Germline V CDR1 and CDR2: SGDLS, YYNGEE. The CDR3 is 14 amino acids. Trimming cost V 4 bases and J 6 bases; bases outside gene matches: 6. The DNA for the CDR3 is TGTGCCAGCAGCCAATTAGCGGGGAGCAATGAGCAGTTCTTC. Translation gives CASSQLAGSNEQFF. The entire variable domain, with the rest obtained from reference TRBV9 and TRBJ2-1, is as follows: DSGVTQTPKHLITATGQRVTLRCSPRSGDLSVYWYQQSLDQGLQFLIQYYNGEERAKGNILERFSAQQFPDLHSELNLSSLELGDSALYFCASSQLAGSNEQFFGPGTRLTVL.